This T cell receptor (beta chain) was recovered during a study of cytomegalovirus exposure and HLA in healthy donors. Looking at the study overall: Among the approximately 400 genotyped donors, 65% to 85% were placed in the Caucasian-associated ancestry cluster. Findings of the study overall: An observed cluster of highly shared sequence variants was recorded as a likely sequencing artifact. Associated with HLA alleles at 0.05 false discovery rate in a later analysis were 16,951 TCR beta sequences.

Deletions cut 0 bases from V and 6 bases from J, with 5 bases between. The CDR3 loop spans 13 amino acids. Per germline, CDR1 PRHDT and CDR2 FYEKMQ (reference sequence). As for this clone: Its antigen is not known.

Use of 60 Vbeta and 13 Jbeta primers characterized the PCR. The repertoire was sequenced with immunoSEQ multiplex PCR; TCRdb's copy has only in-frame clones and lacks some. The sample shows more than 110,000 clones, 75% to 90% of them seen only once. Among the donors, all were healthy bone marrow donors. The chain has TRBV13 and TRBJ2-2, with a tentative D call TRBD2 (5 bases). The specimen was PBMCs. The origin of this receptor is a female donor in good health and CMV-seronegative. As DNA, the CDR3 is TGTGCCAGCAGCTTAGGACTAGCCGGGGAGCTGTTTTTT. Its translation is CASSLGLAGELFF.